In this sample, the clone carrying this T cell receptor (beta chain) turned up many times. TCRdb independently ran MiXCR on the RACE reads; one entry per CDR3 protein. There are under 450,000 distinct CDR3 sequences in the sample; approximately 5.1% occur only once, and 2% to 2.5% lies in the top ten. The time point here: patch test 1, 2 weeks after DPC sensitization. The treatment here: therapeutic diphenylcyclopropenone sensitization with weekly scalp DPC. This sample is drawn from a study of human T cells and chemical hapten exposure. V dropped 4 bases and J dropped 1; count of bases not matched to a gene: 5. CDR1 ENHRY and CDR2 SYGVKD come from the germline V gene. This CDR3 spans 16 amino acids.

This sample comprised whole blood, obtained in connection with sensitization to the hapten diphenylcyclopropenone (DPC). The TCR originated in a woman aged 45-65 years with alopecia areata. Some clones in this sample may be carry-over from other donors' samples. V is TRBV10-3 and J is TRBJ2-3; 10 bases are shared with TRBD1. The CDR3 loop reads CAISAGQGKRTDTQYF. The CDR3 DNA reads as TGTGCCATCAGTGCGGGACAGGGGAAACGCACAGATACGCAGTATTTT.